These 19 T cell receptor beta chains originate from one sample sequenced in a study of T cell responses to AZD1222 COVID-19 vaccine. Sequenced by immunoSEQ multiplex PCR; TCRdb stores in-frame clones only, minus some. Among around 210,000 clones listed, approximately 94% were seen once. Sequences were derived from peripheral blood, sampled 28 days after the second dose of the MenACWY control vaccine. The receptors stem from an adult who received the MenACWY meningococcal vaccine as a control.

The chain employs TRBV27 and TRBJ1-6, with no clear D. CDR1 and CDR2 (germline): MNHEY, SMNVEV (reference sequence). Trimming cost V 0 bases and J 9 bases, with 15 bases left between them. There are 16 residues in the CDR3. In DNA form, the CDR3 reads TGTGCCAGCAGTTTATCCTGGCGGCAAGGATCTTCACCCCTCCACTTT. The encoded protein is CASSLSWRQGSSPLHF.

This rearrangement joins TRBV12-3 or TRBV12-4 to TRBJ2-7; tentatively, D is TRBD1 or TRBD2 (5 bases each). V lost 5 bases, J lost 6 bases, and 11 bases lay in between. This CDR3 is 12 amino acids long. CDR3 in DNA: TGTGCCAGCAGTCAGGGTGGGGGCGAGCAGTACTTC. It encodes CASSQGGGEQYF.

V is TRBV7-2 and J is TRBJ2-7, with no clear D. The CDR3 covers 14 residues. V lost 4 bases and J lost 0, with 10 bases in between. Germline V lookup: CDR1 SGHTA, CDR2 FQGNSA. The CDR3 nucleotides read TGTGCCAGCAGCTCGACCCCAGGCTCCTACGAGCAGTACTTC. It encodes CASSSTPGSYEQYF.

The chain joins TRBV18 to TRBJ1-5; D remains ambiguous. V gave up 3 bases and J gave up 2 bases, with 8 bases separating them. CDR1 is KGHSH and CDR2 is LQKENI in the germline V gene. This CDR3 is built from 14 residues. CDR3 sequence reads: CASSPNYGNQPQHF. CDR3 bases: TGTGCCAGCTCACCGAACTATGGCAATCAGCCCCAGCATTTT.

The chain combines TRBV7-2 with TRBJ2-6; weak D call: TRBD1 (6 bases). Looked up from germline, CDR1 is SGHTA and CDR2 is FQGNSA. The CDR3 spans 15 residues. Trimming left V 6 bases short and J 1 base short, with 10 bases between. In nucleotides, the CDR3 is TGTGCCAGCAGACTAAGGGGGTCTGGGGCCAACGTCCTGACTTTC. It codes for CASRLRGSGANVLTF.

Here the CDR3 DNA reads TGTGCCAGCAGCTTCTCCGGGACAGGGGCCGTTAAGCAGTACTTC. Amino acid sequence: CASSFSGTGAVKQYF. The V call is TRBV11-1, the J call TRBJ2-7; TRBD1 agrees at 10 bases. Germline CDR1 reads SGHAT; CDR2 reads FQDESV (reference sequence). The CDR3 sequence is 15 residues long. The trim removed 3 bases at V and 8 bases at J, leaving 10 bases unmatched.

The gene calls are TRBV19 and TRBJ1-4; D might be TRBD1 (5 bases). From germline, CDR1 is LNHDA and CDR2 SQIVND (reference sequence). Deletions cut 4 bases from V and 7 bases from J, with 10 bases between. The CDR3 is 13 residues long. The CDR3 region is CASSSQGGEKLFF. The CDR3 DNA sequence: TGTGCCAGTAGTAGCCAGGGCGGTGAAAAACTGTTTTTT.

The chain carries TRBV12-5 and TRBJ2-3; D is unresolved. The V end lost 6 bases, the J end lost 2 bases, and 12 bases lay between the germline ends. Germline CDR1 and CDR2: LGHNT and FRNRAP. The CDR3 contains 14 residues. The CDR3 is CASGIPGPTDTQYF. In DNA form, the CDR3 reads TGTGCTAGTGGGATACCCGGGCCCACAGATACGCAGTATTTT. The whole variable domain, filled in from reference TRBV12-5 and TRBJ2-3, reads DARVTQTPRHKVTEMGQEVTMRCQPILGHNTVFWYRQTMMQGLELLAYFRNRAPLDDSGMPKDRFSAEMPDATLATLKIQPSEPRDSAVYFCASGIPGPTDTQYFGPGTRLTVL.

In its sample, this clone was seen once. The V call is TRBV3-1 (or the pseudogene TRBV3-2), the J call TRBJ2-1; D is ambiguous. Trimming shortened V by 0 bases and J by 9 bases, and 9 bases separated the two germline ends. This CDR3 is built from 13 residues. Germline V gene data show CDR1 as LGHDT and CDR2 as YNNKEL (reference sequence). The CDR3 bases are TGTGCCAGCAGCCAAGATAGGGTGGGTGAGCAGTTCTTC. Translated: CASSQDRVGEQFF.

Note on this clone: Germline is not matched at one junction end, which may reflect a read error. V is TRBV10-3 and J is TRBJ1-3, with D possibly TRBD1 on 6 matching bases. Germline values: CDR1 ENHRY, CDR2 SYGVKD. This CDR3 region has 14 residues. The CDR3 region has the DNA TGTGCCATCAGTGAACAGGGTCATGGAAACATCATATATTTT. The encoded protein is CAISEQGHGNIIYF.

The chain couples TRBV28 to TRBJ2-7; D unresolved. The germline V and J ends were trimmed by 2 bases and 0 bases, with 5 bases remaining between them. Germline-derived CDR1 and CDR2 are MDHEN and SYDVKM. This CDR3 comprises 13 residues. The CDR3 loop is CASSLESSYEQYF. The CDR3, as DNA: TGTGCCAGCAGTTTAGAGTCCTCCTACGAGCAGTACTTC.

The chain couples TRBV7-3 to TRBJ2-3; D is ambiguous. Germline-derived CDR1 and CDR2 are SGHTA and FQGTGA. This CDR3 is 13 amino acids long. Trimming pared 5 bases from V and 4 bases from J, leaving 10 bases between. This chain's CDR3 is CASSVTGADTQYF. The CDR3 nucleotides read TGTGCCAGCAGCGTTACTGGGGCAGATACGCAGTATTTT. The full variable domain, rest sourced from reference TRBV7-3 and TRBJ2-3, is GAGVSQTPSNKVTEKGKYVELRCDPISGHTALYWYRQSLGQGPEFLIYFQGTGAADDSGLPNDRFFAVRPEGSVSTLKIQRTERGDSAVYLCASSVTGADTQYFGPGTRLTVL.

The chain links TRBV9 to TRBJ1-2; TRBD1 agrees at 7 bases. CDR1 and CDR2 from the germline V gene are SGDLS and YYNGEE. The CDR3 sequence is 14 residues long. V shed 4 bases, J shed 6 bases, and the junction held 9 bases outside the gene matches. The CDR3 loop reads CASSPRDSRDGYTF. The DNA for the CDR3 is TGTGCCAGCAGCCCACGGGACAGTCGGGATGGCTACACCTTC.

The V call is TRBV19, the J call TRBJ1-4; D is uncertain. The germline V gene encodes CDR1 LNHDA and CDR2 SQIVND (reference sequence). The V gene lost 5 bases and the J gene lost 1 base, with 8 bases spanning the gap. This CDR3 spans 14 amino acids. In DNA, the CDR3 is TGTGCCAGTAGTGTCGTTGGAACTAATGAAAAACTGTTTTTT. Translated, it gives CASSVVGTNEKLFF.

This chain connects TRBV27 to TRBJ2-2; D is uncertain. CDR1 and CDR2 from the germline V gene are MNHEY and SMNVEV (reference sequence). With 2 bases removed from V and 6 bases from J, the gap between germline ends came to 10 bases. The CDR3 runs 14 residues. CDR3: CASSLQAPPGELFF. The CDR3 bases are TGTGCCAGCAGTTTACAGGCCCCACCCGGGGAGCTGTTTTTT.

The chain is built from TRBV7-9 and TRBJ1-4; no definite D call. The CDR3 totals 14 residues. With 1 base removed from V and 7 bases from J, the gap between germline ends came to 10 bases. Germline V gene data show CDR1 as SEHNR and CDR2 as FQNEAQ (reference sequence). CDR3 nucleotide sequence: TGTGCCAGCAGCTTAGTCCGGGGAGGTGAAAAACTGTTTTTT. Its protein is CASSLVRGGEKLFF. Based on the CDR3 plus reference TRBV7-9 and TRBJ1-4, the full variable domain is DTGVSQNPRHKITKRGQNVTFRCDPISEHNRLYWYRQTLGQGPEFLTYFQNEAQLEKSRLLSDRFSAERPKGSFSTLEIQRTEQGDSAMYLCASSLVRGGEKLFFGSGTQLSVL.

This clone was counted once. This chain links TRBV6-8 with TRBJ2-7, with 7 bases that match TRBD1. V lost 8 bases, J lost 0 bases, and 7 bases stayed unmatched. This CDR3 region has 14 residues. CDR1 and CDR2 from the germline V gene are MNHGY and SAAAGT. DNA for the CDR3: TGTGCCAGCCCTAGGGGGCTCCTCTCCTACGAGCAGTACTTC. Translated: CASPRGLLSYEQYF.

The chain couples TRBV14 to TRBJ2-4, with TRBD1 identical over 7 bases. The CDR3 extends over 12 amino acids. The V segment lost 6 bases and the J segment 7 bases; nucleotides outside the gene matches: 3. Germline CDR1 reads SGHDN; CDR2 reads FVKESK. The CDR3 protein is CASSQQGNIQYF. The CDR3 DNA follows: TGTGCCAGCAGTCAACAGGGGAACATTCAGTACTTC.

Only one count was recorded for this clone. As DNA, the CDR3 is TGTGCCAGCAGGTCCGGGACAGGTACTTCACCCCTCCACTTT. Encoded protein: CASRSGTGTSPLHF. The V gene is TRBV28, the J gene TRBJ1-6; 8 nucleotides match TRBD1. The CDR3 covers 14 residues. Germline assignment: CDR1 MDHEN and CDR2 SYDVKM. The trim removed 6 bases at V and 9 bases at J, leaving 7 bases unmatched.